This T cell receptor beta chain was identified during a study of immune evolution from preneoplasia to lung adenocarcinoma. The study's findings and limits: Later-stage lesions seemingly showed higher T cell density and diversity than normal lung. From normal lung to invasive adenocarcinoma, top clone frequencies appeared to decrease.

As regards this clone: Its specificity is unknown.

Sequencing used immunoSEQ multiplex PCR; TCRdb keeps in-frame clones, though not all of them. In the table there are roughly 2,200 clones, around 75% of which are singletons. This CDR3 spans 17 amino acids. Trimming removed 6 bases at V and 0 bases at J, with 18 bases between. Looked up from germline, CDR1 is KGHSH and CDR2 is LQKENI. The rearrangement links TRBV18 to TRBJ1-3, with TRBD1 as a possible D gene (6 bases). The sample consisted of FFPE minimally invasive lung adenocarcinoma tissue. The TCR sequence derives from a person aged 55 to 79 with lung adenocarcinoma. This CDR3 reads CASSLRAPRGSGNTIYF. CDR3 bases: TGTGCCAGCTCGCTCCGGGCCCCCAGGGGCTCTGGAAACACCATATATTTT.